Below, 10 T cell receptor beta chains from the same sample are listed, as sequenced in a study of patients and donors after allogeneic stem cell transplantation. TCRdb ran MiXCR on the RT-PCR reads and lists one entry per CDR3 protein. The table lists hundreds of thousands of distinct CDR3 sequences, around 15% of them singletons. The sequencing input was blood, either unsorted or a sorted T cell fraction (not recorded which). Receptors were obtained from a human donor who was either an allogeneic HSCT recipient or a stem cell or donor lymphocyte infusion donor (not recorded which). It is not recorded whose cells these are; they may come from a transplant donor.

CDR3 protein: CASSTHRDQPQHF. CDR3 DNA: TGTGCCAGCTCAACCCACAGGGATCAGCCCCAGCATTTT. This chain uses TRBV18 with TRBJ1-5; D is possibly TRBD1 (6 bases). With 5 bases removed from V and 5 bases from J, the gap between germline ends came to 10 bases. This CDR3 is built from 13 residues. Germline CDR1 is KGHSH and CDR2 is LQKENI.

The CDR3 sequence: CASSETSNGIDEQFF. CDR3 coding DNA: TGTGCCAGCAGTGAGACTAGTAACGGCATTGATGAGCAGTTCTTC. V gene TRBV12-3 or TRBV12-4 combines with J gene TRBJ2-1, with D possibly TRBD2 on 6 matching bases. The CDR3 loop spans 15 amino acids. V lost 5 bases and J lost 8, with 19 bases in between.

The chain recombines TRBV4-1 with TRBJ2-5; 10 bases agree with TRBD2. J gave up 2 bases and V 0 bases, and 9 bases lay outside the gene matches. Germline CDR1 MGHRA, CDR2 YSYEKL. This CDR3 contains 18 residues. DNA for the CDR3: TGCGCCAGCAGCCAAGATGTAGAGACTAGCGGGCGACAAGAGACCCAGTACTTC. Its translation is CASSQDVETSGRQETQYF.

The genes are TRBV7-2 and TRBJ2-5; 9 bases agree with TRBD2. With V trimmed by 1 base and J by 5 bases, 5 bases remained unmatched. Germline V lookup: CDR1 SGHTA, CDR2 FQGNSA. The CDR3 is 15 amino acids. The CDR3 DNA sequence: TGTGCCAGCAGCTTAGGCGGGGGGGCCTGGGAGACCCAGTACTTC. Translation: CASSLGGGAWETQYF.

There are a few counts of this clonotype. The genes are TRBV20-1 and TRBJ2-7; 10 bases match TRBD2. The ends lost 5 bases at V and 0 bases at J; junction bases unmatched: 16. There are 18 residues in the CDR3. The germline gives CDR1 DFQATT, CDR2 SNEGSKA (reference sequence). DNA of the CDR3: TGCAGTGCTCTTACCTTATTAACTAGCGGGATCCGCTCCTACGAGCAGTACTTC. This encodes CSALTLLTSGIRSYEQYF.

CDR3 DNA sequence: TGTGCCAGCAGCCCCACGTGGGAGGTCAGCTATGGCTACACCTTC. Its protein product is CASSPTWEVSYGYTF. The chain uses TRBV5-5 and TRBJ1-2; D ambiguous. The V gene's germline CDR1 is SGHKS and CDR2 YYEKEE (reference sequence). This CDR3 has 15 amino acids. The ends were cut back, 4 bases at V and 4 bases at J, with 17 bases in the middle.

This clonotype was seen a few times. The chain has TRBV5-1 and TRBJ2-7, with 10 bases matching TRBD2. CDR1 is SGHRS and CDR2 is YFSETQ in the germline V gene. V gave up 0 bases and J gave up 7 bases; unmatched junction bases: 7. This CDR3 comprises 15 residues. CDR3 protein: CASSLEAGGPREQYF. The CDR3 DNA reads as TGCGCCAGCAGCTTGGAAGCGGGGGGGCCGAGAGAGCAGTACTTC. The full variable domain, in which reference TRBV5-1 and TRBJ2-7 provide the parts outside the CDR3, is KAGVTQTPRYLIKTRGQQVTLSCSPISGHRSVSWYQQTPGQGLQFLFEYFSETQRNKGNFPGRFSGRQFSNSRSEMNVSTLELGDSALYLCASSLEAGGPREQYFGPGTRLTVT.

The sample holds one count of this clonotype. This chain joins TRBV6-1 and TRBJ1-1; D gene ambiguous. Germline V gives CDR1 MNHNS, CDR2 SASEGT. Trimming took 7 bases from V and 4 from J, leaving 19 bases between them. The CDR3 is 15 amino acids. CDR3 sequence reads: CASNARPASGTEAFF. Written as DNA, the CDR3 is TGTGCCAGCAACGCTAGGCCTGCGAGTGGCACTGAAGCTTTCTTT.

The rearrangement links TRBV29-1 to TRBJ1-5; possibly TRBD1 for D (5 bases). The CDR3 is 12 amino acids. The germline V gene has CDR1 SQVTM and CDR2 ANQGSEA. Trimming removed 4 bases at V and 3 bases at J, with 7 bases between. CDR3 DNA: TGCAGCGTTGCAGGGAACAATCAGCCCCAGCATTTT. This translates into CSVAGNNQPQHF.

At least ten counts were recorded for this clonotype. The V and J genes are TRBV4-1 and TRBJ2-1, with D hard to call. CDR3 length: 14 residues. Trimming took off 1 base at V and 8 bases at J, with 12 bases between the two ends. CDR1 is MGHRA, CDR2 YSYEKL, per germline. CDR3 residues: CASSQGLTADEQFF. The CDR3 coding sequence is TGCGCCAGCAGCCAAGGACTGACTGCCGATGAGCAGTTCTTC.